This T cell receptor (beta chain) came from a study of cytomegalovirus exposure and HLA in healthy donors. Study-level background: A subsequent analysis stated that the 100 to 150 validation repertoires were run on the same platform as the approximately 710 first-cohort repertoires.

Details on this clone: Its matching antigen is unknown.

The germline V gene has CDR1 PRHDT and CDR2 FYEKMQ (reference sequence). The length of the CDR3 is 18 residues. V gave up 5 bases and J gave up 3 bases, with 26 bases separating them. General observations from the study: Cytomegalovirus status, reportedly, was diagnosed with high specificity and sensitivity by the classifier.

Clones were sequenced by immunoSEQ multiplex PCR, and TCRdb holds only the in-frame ones, with some missing. The table records around 200,000 clones, about 81% of them present only once. Sequencing input: PBMCs. The rearrangement uses TRBV13 and TRBJ2-7, with D possibly TRBD2 on 6 matching bases. This clonotype was obtained from a woman aged 30 to 39 in good health and CMV-seronegative. The CDR3 DNA follows: TGTGCCAGCAGCCCTCATCCTTATTTTCAAAGCGGGCACTACGAGCAGTACTTC. Translated: CASSPHPYFQSGHYEQYF. Complete variable domain (other parts from reference TRBV13 and TRBJ2-7): AAGVIQSPRHLIKEKRETATLKCYPIPRHDTVYWYQQGPGQDPQFLISFYEKMQSDKGSIPDRFSAQQFSDYHSELNMSSLELGDSALYFCASSPHPYFQSGHYEQYFGPGTRLTVT.